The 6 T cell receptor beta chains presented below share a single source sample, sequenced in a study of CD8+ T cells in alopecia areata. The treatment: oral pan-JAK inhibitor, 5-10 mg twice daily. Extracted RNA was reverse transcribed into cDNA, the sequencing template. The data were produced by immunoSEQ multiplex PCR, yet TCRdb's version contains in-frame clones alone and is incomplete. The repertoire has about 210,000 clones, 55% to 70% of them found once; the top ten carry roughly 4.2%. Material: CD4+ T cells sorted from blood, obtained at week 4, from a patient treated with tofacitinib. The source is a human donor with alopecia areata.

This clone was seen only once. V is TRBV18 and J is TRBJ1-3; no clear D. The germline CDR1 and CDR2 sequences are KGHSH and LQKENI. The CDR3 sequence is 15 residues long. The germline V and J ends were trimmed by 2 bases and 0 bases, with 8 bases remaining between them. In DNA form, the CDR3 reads TGTGCCAGCTCACCATCGACCGACTCTGGAAACACCATATATTTT. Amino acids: CASSPSTDSGNTIYF.

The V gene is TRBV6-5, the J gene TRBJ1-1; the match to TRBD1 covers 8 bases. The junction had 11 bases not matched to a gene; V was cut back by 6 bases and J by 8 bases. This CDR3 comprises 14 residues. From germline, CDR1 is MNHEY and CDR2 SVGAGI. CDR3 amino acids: CASSPRKTGAEAFF. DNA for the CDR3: TGTGCCAGCAGCCCTCGCAAGACAGGGGCCGAAGCTTTCTTT.

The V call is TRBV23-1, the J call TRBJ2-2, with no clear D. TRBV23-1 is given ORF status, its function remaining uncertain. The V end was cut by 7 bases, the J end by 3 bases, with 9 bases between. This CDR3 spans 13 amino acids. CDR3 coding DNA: TGCGCCAGCAAGAACAGAGACACCGGGGAGCTGTTTTTT. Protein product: CASKNRDTGELFF.

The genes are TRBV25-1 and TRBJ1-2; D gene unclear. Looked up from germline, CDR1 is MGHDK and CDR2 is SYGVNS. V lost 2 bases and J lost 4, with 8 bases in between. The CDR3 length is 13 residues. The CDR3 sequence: CASSENGGYGYTF. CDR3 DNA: TGTGCCAGCAGTGAAAACGGCGGCTATGGCTACACCTTC.

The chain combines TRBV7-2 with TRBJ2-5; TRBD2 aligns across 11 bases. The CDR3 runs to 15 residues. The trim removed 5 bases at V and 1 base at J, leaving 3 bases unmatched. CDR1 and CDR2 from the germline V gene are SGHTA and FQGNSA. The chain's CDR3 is CASSISGGGQETQYF. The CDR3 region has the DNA TGTGCCAGCAGCATTAGCGGGGGGGGCCAAGAGACCCAGTACTTC.

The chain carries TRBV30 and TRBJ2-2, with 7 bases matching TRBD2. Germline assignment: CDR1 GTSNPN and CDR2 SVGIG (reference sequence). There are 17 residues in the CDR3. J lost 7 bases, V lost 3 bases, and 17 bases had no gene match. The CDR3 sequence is CAWRATGTTLNGGELFF. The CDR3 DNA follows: TGTGCCTGGAGAGCTACCGGGACTACCCTAAATGGCGGGGAGCTGTTTTTT. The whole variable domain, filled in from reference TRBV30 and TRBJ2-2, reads SQTIHQWPATLVQPVGSPLSLECTVEGTSNPNLYWYRQAAGRGLQLLFYSVGIGQISSEVPQNLSASRPQDRQFILSSKKLLLSDSGFYLCAWRATGTTLNGGELFFGEGSRLTVL.